The entry below gives a single TCR beta chain sequence along with its context. Seattle's cohort entered during active infection and was followed longitudinally. The data originate from a study of blood T cell repertoires in COVID-19. Study in general: The United States, Italy and Spain provided the acute and convalescent COVID-19 samples. Nucleic acid was either cDNA or gDNA, and it came from T cells, B-cell-depleted T cells, or PBMCs.

The CDR3 is 15 residues long. Trimming took 5 bases from V and 0 from J, leaving 13 bases between them. Germline V gene lookup returns CDR1 PRHDT and CDR2 FYEKMQ (reference sequence). In the source study's methods: It was from reference gene primer amplification that nucleated cell counts were estimated. Sequencing was performed with immunoSEQ multiplex PCR; in TCRdb, only in-frame clones are kept and a portion is missing. The DNA gave D and trimming, while V, J and clone size come from that table. The sample records approximately 300,000 clones, around nine tenths being singletons. The chain employs TRBV13 and TRBJ1-1; tentative D call: TRBD1 (5 bases). This TCR was sampled from a young woman with COVID-19, enrolled during active disease. The sample consisted of peripheral blood. This CDR3 is CASSRRQNMNTEAFF. The CDR3 region has the DNA TGTGCCAGCAGCAGAAGACAGAACATGAACACTGAAGCTTTCTTT.